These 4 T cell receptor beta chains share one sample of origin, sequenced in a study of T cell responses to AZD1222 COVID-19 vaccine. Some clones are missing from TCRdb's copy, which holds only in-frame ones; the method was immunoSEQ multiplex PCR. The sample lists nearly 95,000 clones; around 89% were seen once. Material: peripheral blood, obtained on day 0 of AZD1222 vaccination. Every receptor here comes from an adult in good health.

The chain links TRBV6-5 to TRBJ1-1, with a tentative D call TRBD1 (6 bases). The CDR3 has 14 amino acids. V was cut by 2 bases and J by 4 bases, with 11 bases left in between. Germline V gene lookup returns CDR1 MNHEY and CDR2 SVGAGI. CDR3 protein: CASSYEGRGTEAFF. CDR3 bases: TGTGCCAGCAGTTACGAGGGCAGGGGCACTGAAGCTTTCTTT.

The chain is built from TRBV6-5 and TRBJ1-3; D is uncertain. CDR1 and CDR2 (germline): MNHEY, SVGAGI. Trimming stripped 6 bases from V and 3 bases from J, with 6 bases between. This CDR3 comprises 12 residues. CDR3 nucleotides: TGTGCCAGCAGGAACAGTGGAAACACCATATATTTT. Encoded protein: CASRNSGNTIYF.

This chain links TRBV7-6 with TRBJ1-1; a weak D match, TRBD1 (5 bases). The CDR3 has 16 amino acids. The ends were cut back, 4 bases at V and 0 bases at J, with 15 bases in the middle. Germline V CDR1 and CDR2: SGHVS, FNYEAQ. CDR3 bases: TGTGCCAGCAGCTCAGAGGGGAGGAACATGAACACTGAAGCTTTCTTT. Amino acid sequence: CASSSEGRNMNTEAFF.

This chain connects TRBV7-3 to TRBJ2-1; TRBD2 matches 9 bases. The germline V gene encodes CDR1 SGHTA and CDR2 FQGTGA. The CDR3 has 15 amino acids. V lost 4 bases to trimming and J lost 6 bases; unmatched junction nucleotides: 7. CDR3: CASSSSGGGANEQFF. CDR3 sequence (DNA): TGTGCCAGCAGCTCCTCTGGCGGGGGGGCCAATGAGCAGTTCTTC.